This entry features one T cell receptor beta chain sequence. This clonotype has more than one count but fewer than ten. It has no known antigen specificity. Base quality data are lacking; no much larger clone is found one base away. This specimen comes from a study of identical twins (TCRdb year 2016). Concerning the study at large: To test whether fetal clonotypes persist, the study used deep sequencing on TCR alpha and beta repertoires from monozygotic twins, unrelated adults of various ages, and cord blood. To rule out contamination, replicate twin experiments were performed at different times with different library preparation protocols. The full study reports these points: Invariant T cells such as MAIT and iNKT could partly confound zero-insertion analyses, though diverse VJ usage argued against this for most clonotypes. In monozygotic twins, out-of-frame TCR alpha sharing was systematically underestimated by recombination models, although the models agreed with sharing between unrelated individuals. Out-of-frame TCR alpha sequences shared between twins showed an excess of low generation-probability sequences compared with coincidental sharing between unrelated individuals. Abundant cord blood beta clonotypes carried fewer insertions; young adult naive repertoires showed a weaker similar trend, while memory repertoires showed none. Excess twin sharing in beta out-of-frame sequences was weaker because fewer shared sequences lowered the signal-to-noise ratio. Because the same donors could not be followed over many years, the conclusions relied on cross-sectional statistical analysis.

Library generation was performed with 5' RACE. Instrument used: Illumina HiSeq 2000. A universal primer binding site was introduced by template switching, and a unique molecular identifier was present in the final cDNA, enabling accurate counting of TCR cDNA molecules. Specific primers in the conserved constant-segment region were used to synthesize first-strand cDNA for TCR alpha and beta chains. To control for contamination, every cDNA library was double barcoded, receiving both a SMART-Mk sample barcode and Illumina barcodes. TruSeq adapter sequences along with Illumina sample barcodes were introduced in two successive PCR steps. Sequencing of the TCR alpha and beta cDNA libraries was done on the Illumina HiSeq platform using custom primers. The source study handled its data this way. MiGEC processed the raw reads to extract unique molecular identifiers, while MiXCR was used to determine the CDR3 positions. Recombination models were inferred per individual with the repgenHMM and IGoR tools using an EM algorithm. Shared clonotypes were analyzed with the tcR package in R, and sharing was normalized by the product of cloneset sizes. To study raw recombination without the effects of thymic and clonal selection, out-of-frame nonproductive sequences were analyzed. Starting from the raw public reads, TCRdb applied fastp trimming at Q25, assembled clones with MiXCR and retained in-frame beta chains. Every entry covers one CDR3 protein and lists the most common genes and DNA from its rows. These V and J calls are TCRdb output, not the study's own analysis. The sample table lists 570,000 or so distinct CDR3 sequences, roughly 9.9% of them with a count of one. The ten largest clones add up to roughly 3.2% of the sample.

Only healthy Caucasian donors were included. Three pairs of female monozygotic twins, all aged about 18 to 29 years, were included in the twin cohort. Peripheral blood mononuclear cells were the source from which RNA for the TCR libraries was isolated. CDR1 and CDR2 were assigned from the germline V gene as SGHTA and FQGNSA. V is trimmed back by 4 bases and J by 1 base, and the junction contains 4 bases that no gene match accounts for. The CDR3 numbers 15 residues from cysteine through phenylalanine. Only the CDR3 portion is preserved as DNA: 45 bases, with reading frame beginning at the first base. The same specimen was also included in a second study, on yellow fever vaccine responses in identical twins. The other study reports the following: According to the authors, the vaccine-induced T cell response in identical twins seemed to be partly convergent and partly specific to each individual. The study precisely tracked vaccine-responding T cell clones in identical twins.

The source of this sequence is a woman aged 18-29 years in good health. The receptor chain draws on TRBV7-2 and TRBJ2-3; 8 bases in the junction line up with TRBD2. Sample: PBMCs. The DNA sequence follows: TGTGCCAGCAGCTCCTCGGGAGGGGGCACAGATACGCAGTATTTT. Its protein reads: CASSSSGGGTDTQYF.